One and the same sample provided the 19 T cell receptor beta chains below, sequenced in a study of a mutant IDH1 vaccine in newly diagnosed glioma. Clones were sequenced by immunoSEQ multiplex PCR, and TCRdb holds only the in-frame ones, with some missing. The sample contains fewer than 70,000 clones, approximately 89% of which appear only once. As to time point: week 11, during vaccination. Alongside topical imiquimod, each dose of vaccine comprised 300 ug of mutant IDH1 20-mer peptide. Their recognized antigens are unknown. The sample was PBMCs, taken from a glioma patient whose treatment included an IDH1 peptide vaccine. These TCRs come from a man in his forties or fifties with glioma.

The chain recombines TRBV7-3 with TRBJ2-7; TRBD2 agrees at 7 bases. With V trimmed by 5 bases and J by 3 bases, 16 bases remained unmatched. Germline CDR1 SGHTA, CDR2 FQGTGA. The CDR3 extends over 17 amino acids. This CDR3 is CASSRGGSGTTNYEQYF. The CDR3 DNA is TGTGCCAGCAGCCGTGGGGGATCCGGGACTACGAACTACGAGCAGTACTTC. The full variable domain, its missing parts supplied by reference TRBV7-3 and TRBJ2-7, is GAGVSQTPSNKVTEKGKYVELRCDPISGHTALYWYRQSLGQGPEFLIYFQGTGAADDSGLPNDRFFAVRPEGSVSTLKIQRTERGDSAVYLCASSRGGSGTTNYEQYFGPGTRLTVT.

With respect to this clone: Other nucleotide sequences in the sample specify the same CDR3. This chain links TRBV4-1 with TRBJ1-4, with 7 bases lining up with TRBD1. The CDR3 extends over 17 amino acids. The J segment lost 0 bases and the V segment lost 1 base, leaving 5 bases of the junction unmatched. The V gene's germline CDR1 is MGHRA and CDR2 YSYEKL. The CDR3 loop is CASSQVGDRATNEKLFF. As DNA, the CDR3 is TGCGCCAGCAGCCAAGTGGGTGACAGGGCAACTAATGAAAAACTGTTTTTT.

The rearrangement links TRBV18 to TRBJ1-1, with D perhaps matching TRBD1 (5 bases). Germline lookup yields CDR1 KGHSH and CDR2 LQKENI. Trimming removed 3 bases at V and 4 bases at J, with 12 bases between. This CDR3 region has 14 residues. Written as DNA, the CDR3 is TGTGCCAGCTCACCTCCGGGACTCTCCACTGAAGCTTTCTTT. Amino acids: CASSPPGLSTEAFF. Drawing the rest from reference TRBV18 and TRBJ1-1, the complete variable domain is NAGVMQNPRHLVRRRGQEARLRCSPMKGHSHVYWYRQLPEEGLKFMVYLQKENIIDESGMPKERFSAEFPKEGPSILRIQQVVRGDSAAYFCASSPPGLSTEAFFGQGTRLTVV.

This chain connects TRBV30 to TRBJ2-6, with D tentatively TRBD1 (5 bases). The V gene lost 5 bases and the J gene lost 1 base, with 9 bases spanning the gap. This CDR3 spans 14 amino acids. Per germline, CDR1 GTSNPN and CDR2 SVGIG (reference sequence). For the CDR3, the DNA is TGTGCCTGGTGCAGGGAATCTGGGGCCAACGTCCTGACTTTC. It translates to CAWCRESGANVLTF.

The rearrangement links TRBV18 to TRBJ1-5; maybe TRBD1 (5 bases). Trimming left V 6 bases short and J 0 bases short, with 6 bases between. The CDR3 loop spans 13 amino acids. Germline V gives CDR1 KGHSH, CDR2 LQKENI. CDR3 bases: TGTGCCAGCTCCAGGGATAGCAATCAGCCCCAGCATTTT. The encoded protein is CASSRDSNQPQHF.

The J gene is TRBJ2-7, the V gene TRBV7-8; D unresolved. The CDR3 covers 17 residues. Trimming took off 0 bases at V and 0 bases at J, with 15 bases between the two ends. Germline CDR1 SGHVS, CDR2 FQNEAQ. The CDR3 loop reads CASSLALGWQSSYEQYF. The CDR3 DNA reads TGTGCCAGCAGCTTAGCGCTTGGGTGGCAGTCCTCCTACGAGCAGTACTTC.

The rearrangement joins TRBV18 to TRBJ1-2; D gene unclear. The CDR3 consists of 12 residues. CDR1 and CDR2 (germline): KGHSH, LQKENI. The V end was cut by 0 bases, the J end by 7 bases, with 6 bases between. The CDR3 bases are TGTGCCAGCTCACCACCCCGGAGTGGCTACACCTTC. Translated: CASSPPRSGYTF.

The V gene is TRBV7-7, the J gene TRBJ2-1, with a weak D call TRBD1 (5 bases). The germline V gene encodes CDR1 SSHAT and CDR2 FNYEAQ (reference sequence). V was trimmed by 5 bases and J by 8 bases, leaving 13 bases between them. This CDR3 spans 13 amino acids. CDR3 in amino acids: CASSPSPGYEQFF. The CDR3 nucleotides are TGTGCCAGCAGCCCCTCCCCAGGGTATGAGCAGTTCTTC.

The V gene is TRBV5-1, the J gene TRBJ2-3, with TRBD2 matching 10 bases. The ends lost 3 bases at V and 2 bases at J; junction bases unmatched: 6. The CDR3 is made up of 16 amino acids. From germline, CDR1 is SGHRS and CDR2 YFSETQ. In DNA, the CDR3 is TGCGCCAGCAGCTCGGGACTAGCGACTACCACAGATACGCAGTATTTT. It is translated as CASSSGLATTTDTQYF.

This clone was detected only once. The rearrangement uses TRBV15 and TRBJ2-5; no reliable D call. The end of the DNA fits TRBJ2-7 better, so the J call may be wrong. The CDR3 sequence is 15 residues long. CDR1 is LNHNV, CDR2 YYDKDF, per germline (reference sequence). The CDR3 reads CATSRGSVQPYEQYF. DNA for the CDR3: TGTGCCACCAGCAGAGGGTCAGTGCAGCCCTACGAGCAGTACTTC.

The chain recombines TRBV28 with TRBJ1-1; tentative D call: TRBD1 (5 bases). Germline CDR1 and CDR2: MDHEN and SYDVKM. The length of the CDR3 is 15 residues. V lost 4 bases to trimming and J lost 4 bases, with 16 bases between them. In DNA, the CDR3 is TGTGCCAGCAGTTCCCCCCGGGACGGGAGCACTGAAGCTTTCTTT. It is translated as CASSSPRDGSTEAFF.

The chain has TRBV4-3 and TRBJ2-5, with no clear D. V was clipped by 1 base and J by 3 bases, with 12 bases between them. CDR3 size: 15 residues. Germline loops: CDR1 LGHNA, CDR2 YSLEER. DNA for the CDR3: TGCGCCAGCAGCCAAGTGAGGAGTAGAAAAGAGACCCAGTACTTC. This codes for CASSQVRSRKETQYF.

V is TRBV18 and J is TRBJ1-2, with 7 bases matching TRBD1. The V and J ends lost 3 bases and 3 bases, in that order; junction bases with no gene match: 13. CDR3 length: 17 residues. Looked up from germline, CDR1 is KGHSH and CDR2 is LQKENI. The CDR3 protein is CASSPSDRRGADYGYTF. Here the CDR3 DNA reads TGTGCCAGCTCACCCTCCGATCGCAGGGGGGCCGACTATGGCTACACCTTC.

The rearrangement uses TRBV7-9 and TRBJ2-7; 8 bases are shared with TRBD1. The CDR3 covers 14 residues. The germline V gene has CDR1 SEHNR and CDR2 FQNEAQ (reference sequence). Trimming at V came to 5 bases and at J to 1 base, leaving 4 bases not matched to a gene. The CDR3 DNA sequence: TGTGCCAGCAGCCTTACAGGGGGATCCTACGAGCAGTACTTC. Translated: CASSLTGGSYEQYF.

The rearrangement links TRBV5-1 to TRBJ2-1; 8 bases map to TRBD2. Germline loops: CDR1 SGHRS, CDR2 YFSETQ. With 0 bases clipped from V and 6 bases from J, the junction kept 8 bases outside the gene matches. The CDR3 covers 16 residues. In nucleotides, the CDR3 is TGCGCCAGCAGCTTGGCGGTTCTAGCGGGCCCCAATGAGCAGTTCTTC. Residues: CASSLAVLAGPNEQFF. Looking up the rest from reference TRBV5-1 and TRBJ2-1 gives the full variable domain: KAGVTQTPRYLIKTRGQQVTLSCSPISGHRSVSWYQQTPGQGLQFLFEYFSETQRNKGNFPGRFSGRQFSNSRSEMNVSTLELGDSALYLCASSLAVLAGPNEQFFGPGTRLTVL.

The chain uses TRBV18 and TRBJ2-1; the match to TRBD1 covers 10 bases. This CDR3 has 17 amino acids. CDR1 is KGHSH and CDR2 is LQKENI in the germline V gene. With V trimmed by 3 bases and J by 8 bases, 13 bases remained unmatched. As DNA, the CDR3 is TGTGCCAGCTCACCTCGCTGGGGACAGGGGCTTCATGATGAGCAGTTCTTC. It encodes CASSPRWGQGLHDEQFF.

The gene calls are TRBV5-1 and TRBJ1-1, with D perhaps matching TRBD1 (5 bases). The CDR3 runs 15 residues. V was shortened by 2 bases and J by 4 bases, with 15 bases between the two germline ends. CDR1 SGHRS and CDR2 YFSETQ come from the germline V gene. The CDR3 reads CASSFQGLGGTEAFF. The CDR3 DNA reads as TGCGCCAGCAGCTTTCAGGGACTCGGGGGCACTGAAGCTTTCTTT.

The rearrangement links TRBV28 to TRBJ1-6; TRBD1 matches at 7 bases. V lost 3 bases and J lost 9; bases outside the gene matches: 8. This CDR3 is 15 amino acids long. Germline CDR1 is MDHEN and CDR2 is SYDVKM. The CDR3 here is CASSLPTGPFSPLHF. CDR3 sequence (DNA): TGTGCCAGCAGTTTGCCGACAGGGCCCTTTTCACCCCTCCACTTT. Full variable domain (missing parts from reference TRBV28 and TRBJ1-6): DVKVTQSSRYLVKRTGEKVFLECVQDMDHENMFWYRQDPGLGLRLIYFSYDVKMKEKGDIPEGYSVSREKKERFSLILESASTNQTSMYLCASSLPTGPFSPLHFGNGTRLTVT.

This chain uses TRBV5-1 with TRBJ1-3; D gene unclear. Deletions cut 0 bases from V and 1 base from J, with 8 bases between. Per the germline V gene, CDR1 is SGHRS and CDR2 is YFSETQ. The CDR3 spans 15 residues. The CDR3 here is CASSLATGSGNTIYF. The CDR3 region has the DNA TGCGCCAGCAGCTTGGCCACGGGGTCTGGAAACACCATATATTTT.